This T cell receptor beta chain derives from a study of early T cells in non-severe SARS-CoV-2 infection. Across the whole study: Sequencing used unsorted whole-blood bulk RNA, so chains lack pairing.

The germline V gene has CDR1 SGHVS and CDR2 FQNEAQ. This CDR3 has 12 amino acids. On this clonotype: This may arise from a read error, as a much more abundant clone is one base away.

Individual cDNA molecules carried attached unique molecular identifiers. Each CDR3 protein is one row after TCRdb ran MiXCR on the 5' RACE reads. The top ten clones hold 4% to 5.5% of a sample with 95,000 to 100,000 distinct CDR3 sequences, roughly 9.6% of them seen once. Input material: whole blood. The chain employs TRBV7-8 and TRBJ2-3; D call uncertain. The sequence was obtained from an adult who was a healthcare worker with PCR-confirmed SARS-CoV-2 infection or an uninfected control (not recorded which). CDR3: CVSSLVFHTQYF. The CDR3 bases are TGTGTCAGCAGCTTAGTGTTCCATACGCAGTATTTT.